This record concerns one TCR beta chain sequence. Its antigen is not known. Germline trimming cut 7 bases from V and 5 bases from J; bases unmatched to any gene: 12. CDR1 and CDR2 from the germline V gene are LNHDA and SQIVND (reference sequence). CDR3 length: 16 amino acids. This specimen comes from a study of cytomegalovirus exposure and HLA in healthy donors. Findings of the study overall: Available immune exposure information covered CMV serostatus only. Some public TCRs appeared in many individuals, while most sequences were rare. It was 150 to 200 TCR beta chains that were listed as cytomegalovirus-associated.

The primer mix had 60 Vbeta and 13 Jbeta primers. Libraries were prepared by immunoSEQ multiplex PCR; TCRdb keeps only in-frame clonotypes and omits some of them. The sample's table shows roughly 51,000 clones. Sequencing was performed on PBMCs. The source of this sequence is a male donor in good health and CMV-seropositive. The chain combines TRBV19 with TRBJ1-3; 9 positions agree with TRBD1. The CDR3 spells CASTGRTGVSRNTIYF. CDR3 DNA sequence: TGTGCCAGTACCGGGCGGACAGGGGTGAGCAGAAACACCATATATTTT.